This T cell receptor (beta chain) stems from a study of shared clonotypes between healthy human individuals. About the research overall: The study used three CD4 naive, three CD4 memory, two CD8 naive and one CD8 memory plate per donor.

Sequencing used immunoSEQ multiplex PCR; TCRdb keeps in-frame clones, though not all of them. This table has roughly 1.5 million clones, approximately 98% appearing once. This clonotype was sampled from a man aged 25 to 40 in good health. The sample was naive CD4+ T cells sorted from blood. Subset defined: CD45RA+ positively selected.

CDR3 region: CASSQDPTAGGTTGELFF. CDR3 DNA: TGCGCCAGCAGCCAAGATCCCACAGCGGGGGGGACCACCGGGGAGCTGTTTTTT. The chain couples TRBV4-1 to TRBJ2-2, with 10 bases that match TRBD2. The CDR3 consists of 18 residues. CDR1 and CDR2 (germline): MGHRA, YSYEKL. Unmatched junction bases numbered 8, after V lost 0 bases and J lost 4 bases.